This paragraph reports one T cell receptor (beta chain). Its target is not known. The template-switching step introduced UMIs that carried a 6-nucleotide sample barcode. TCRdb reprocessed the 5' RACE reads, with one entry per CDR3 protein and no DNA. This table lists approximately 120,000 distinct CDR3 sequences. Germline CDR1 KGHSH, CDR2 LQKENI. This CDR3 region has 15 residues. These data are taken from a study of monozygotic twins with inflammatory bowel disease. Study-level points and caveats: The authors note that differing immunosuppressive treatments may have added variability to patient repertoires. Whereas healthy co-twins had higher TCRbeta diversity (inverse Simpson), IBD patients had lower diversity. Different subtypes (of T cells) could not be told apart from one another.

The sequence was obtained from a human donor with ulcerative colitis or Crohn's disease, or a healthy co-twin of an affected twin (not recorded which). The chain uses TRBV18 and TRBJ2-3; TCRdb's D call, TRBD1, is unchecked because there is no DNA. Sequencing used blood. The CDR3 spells CASSLTIPPTDTQYF.